The 12 T cell receptor beta chains listed next were all sequenced from one sample in a study of PD-1 blockade in classical Hodgkin lymphoma. The table came from immunoSEQ multiplex PCR; TCRdb's copy has only in-frame clones and leaves some out. The sample gives roughly 100,000 clones, approximately 90% of which show up once; 15% to 20% is in the top ten. Time point given: cycle 4 day 1 (C4D1), after more than five weeks of nivolumab. Brentuximab vedotin exposure varied, and every patient relapsed after autologous stem cell transplantation. The sample here was peripheral blood mononuclear cells (PBMCs), taken before the fourth cycle of nivolumab. These receptors were obtained from a human donor with classical Hodgkin lymphoma.

J is TRBJ2-1 and V is TRBV7-8; weak D call: TRBD1 (5 bases). The V end lost 1 base, the J end lost 9 bases, and 19 bases lay between the germline ends. Germline CDR1 and CDR2: SGHVS and FQNEAQ. This CDR3 has 16 residues. The CDR3 nucleotides read TGTGCCAGCAGCTTAGTGGTGACGACGCGAAGGGGTGAGCAGTTCTTC. It specifies CASSLVVTTRRGEQFF.

The rearrangement joins TRBV6-5 to TRBJ1-2; TRBD1 might be the D (5 bases). Germline loops: CDR1 MNHEY, CDR2 SVGAGI. The ends were cut back, 5 bases at V and 4 bases at J, with 11 bases in the middle. The CDR3 is made up of 13 amino acids. CDR3: CASSRFDSYGYTF. As DNA, the CDR3 is TGTGCCAGCAGTCGATTCGACAGCTATGGCTACACCTTC.

The chain is built from TRBV6-5 and TRBJ2-2; 8 positions match TRBD2. The CDR3 covers 16 residues. Germline trimming cut 2 bases from V and 5 bases from J; bases unmatched to any gene: 7. Germline CDR1 is MNHEY and CDR2 is SVGAGI. CDR3 residues: CASSYESGGPTGELFF. Written as DNA, the CDR3 is TGTGCCAGCAGTTACGAGTCGGGAGGGCCTACCGGGGAGCTGTTTTTT.

This clone was detected once. The CDR3 here is CASSSLTGGLETQYF. The CDR3 region has the DNA TGTGCCAGCAGCTCGTTGACAGGGGGCCTGGAGACCCAGTACTTC. The rearrangement uses TRBV9 and TRBJ2-5, with 10 positions matching TRBD1. V was pared by 4 bases and J by 5 bases, with 8 bases of the junction left unmatched. Looked up from germline, CDR1 is SGDLS and CDR2 is YYNGEE. CDR3 size: 15 residues.

This chain uses TRBV2 with TRBJ2-1, with 9 nucleotides matching TRBD2. CDR1 and CDR2 from the germline V gene are SNHLY and FYNNEI. The CDR3 extends over 19 amino acids. V lost 6 bases to trimming and J lost 1 base; unmatched junction nucleotides: 16. CDR3 protein: CASRNRALRLAASYNEQFF. The CDR3 region has the DNA TGTGCCAGCAGAAACCGGGCCCTGCGACTAGCGGCTTCCTACAATGAGCAGTTCTTC. Full variable domain (remainder filled in from reference TRBV2 and TRBJ2-1): EPEVTQTPSHQVTQMGQEVILRCVPISNHLYFYWYRQILGQKVEFLVSFYNNEISEKSEIFDDQFSVERPDGSNFTLKIRSTKLEDSAMYFCASRNRALRLAASYNEQFFGPGTRLTVL.

The rearrangement uses TRBV28 and TRBJ2-3; D call uncertain. V was pared by 2 bases and J by 6 bases, with 9 bases between. Per germline, CDR1 MDHEN and CDR2 SYDVKM. The CDR3 totals 13 residues. The CDR3 nucleotides are TGTGCCAGCAGTTTAGTCCCTGCGGATACGCAGTATTTT. Translation: CASSLVPADTQYF.

This chain connects TRBV2 to TRBJ1-5; D is perhaps TRBD1 (5 bases). V was cut by 4 bases and J by 3 bases, with 10 bases left in between. The CDR3 is 14 residues long. Germline V gene data show CDR1 as SNHLY and CDR2 as FYNNEI. In nucleotides, the CDR3 is TGTGCCAGCAGTGGGACAACCTACAATCAGCCCCAGCATTTT. It encodes CASSGTTYNQPQHF.

In nucleotides, the CDR3 is TGTGCCAGCAGTCCGGGACTAGCTGGTAATGAGCAGTTCTTC. It codes for CASSPGLAGNEQFF. The chain employs TRBV27 and TRBJ2-1; 9 bases align to TRBD2. The CDR3 is 14 amino acids. Germline CDR1 MNHEY, CDR2 SMNVEV (reference sequence). The junction had 6 bases not matched to a gene; V was cut back by 5 bases and J by 7 bases.

The chain uses TRBV5-5 and TRBJ1-5, with 8 bases matching TRBD1. Germline V gene data show CDR1 as SGHKS and CDR2 as YYEKEE (reference sequence). Trimming removed 4 bases from V and 0 bases from J; junction bases left unmatched: 6. The CDR3 runs to 16 residues. CDR3 amino acids: CASSQQGGYSNQPQHF. CDR3 DNA: TGTGCCAGCAGCCAACAGGGGGGCTATAGCAATCAGCCCCAGCATTTT.

The gene calls are TRBV28 and TRBJ1-1, with no clear D. The V gene's germline CDR1 is MDHEN and CDR2 SYDVKM. V was trimmed by 10 bases and J by 5 bases, leaving 17 bases between them. The CDR3 covers 13 residues. CDR3 DNA sequence: TGTGCCACTCTTGCGGGCTATGGTACTGAAGCTTTCTTT. This translates into CATLAGYGTEAFF.

The chain recombines TRBV11-3 with TRBJ2-3, with TRBD1 matching 9 bases. Trimming took 1 base from V and 6 from J; bases not matched to a gene: 5. The CDR3 loop spans 15 amino acids. Germline V gene lookup returns CDR1 SGHNT and CDR2 YENEEA. The CDR3 DNA is TGTGCCAGCAGCTTAGGGGGGACAGGGCCGGATACGCAGTATTTT. This translates into CASSLGGTGPDTQYF.

The gene calls are TRBV6-1 and TRBJ1-1; tentative D call: TRBD1 (6 bases). This CDR3 contains 13 residues. The ends were cut back, 5 bases at V and 5 bases at J, with 12 bases in the middle. CDR1 is MNHNS, CDR2 SASEGT, per germline. The CDR3 DNA reads as TGTGCCAGCAGTCCGAGGGGGGTGACTGAAGCTTTCTTT. Protein product: CASSPRGVTEAFF.